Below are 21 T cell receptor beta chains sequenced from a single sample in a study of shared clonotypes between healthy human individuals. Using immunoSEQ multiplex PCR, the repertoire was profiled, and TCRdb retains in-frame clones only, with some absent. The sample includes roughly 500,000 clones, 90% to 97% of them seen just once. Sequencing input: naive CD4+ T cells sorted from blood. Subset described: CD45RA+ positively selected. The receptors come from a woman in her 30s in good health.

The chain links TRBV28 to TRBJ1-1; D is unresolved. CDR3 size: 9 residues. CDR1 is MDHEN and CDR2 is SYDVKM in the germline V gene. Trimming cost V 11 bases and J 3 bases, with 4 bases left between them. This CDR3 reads CALDTEAFF. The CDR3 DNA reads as TGTGCCCTTGACACTGAAGCTTTCTTT.

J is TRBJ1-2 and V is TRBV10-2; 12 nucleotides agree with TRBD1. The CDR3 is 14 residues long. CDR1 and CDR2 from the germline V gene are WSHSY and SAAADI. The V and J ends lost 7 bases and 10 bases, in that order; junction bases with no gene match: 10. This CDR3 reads CASTGTGGVKPYTF. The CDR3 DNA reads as TGCGCCAGCACCGGGACAGGGGGCGTCAAGCCCTACACCTTC.

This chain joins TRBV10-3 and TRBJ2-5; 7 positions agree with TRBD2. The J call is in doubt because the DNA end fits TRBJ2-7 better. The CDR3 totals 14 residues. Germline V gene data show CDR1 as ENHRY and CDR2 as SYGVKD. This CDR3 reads CAIGGDFTPYEQYF. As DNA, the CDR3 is TGTGCCATCGGGGGGGACTTCACACCCTACGAGCAGTACTTC.

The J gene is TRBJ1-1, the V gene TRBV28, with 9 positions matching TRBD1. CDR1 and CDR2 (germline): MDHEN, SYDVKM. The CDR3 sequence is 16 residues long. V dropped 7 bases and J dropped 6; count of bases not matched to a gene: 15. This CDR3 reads CASTLAQGAFGAEAFF. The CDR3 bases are TGTGCCAGCACCTTAGCACAGGGGGCCTTCGGTGCTGAAGCTTTCTTT.

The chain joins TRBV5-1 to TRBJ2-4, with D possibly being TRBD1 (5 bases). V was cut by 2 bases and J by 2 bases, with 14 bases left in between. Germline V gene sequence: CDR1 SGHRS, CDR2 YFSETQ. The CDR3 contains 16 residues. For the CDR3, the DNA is TGCGCCAGCAGCTTACGACTGGGGCTCTCCAAAAACATTCAGTACTTC. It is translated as CASSLRLGLSKNIQYF.

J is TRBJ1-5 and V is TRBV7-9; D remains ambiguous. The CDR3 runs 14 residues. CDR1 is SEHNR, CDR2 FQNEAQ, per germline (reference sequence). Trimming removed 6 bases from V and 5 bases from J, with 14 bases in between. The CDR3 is CASSEILGDQPQHF. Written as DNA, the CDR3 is TGTGCCAGCAGTGAAATCCTCGGCGATCAGCCCCAGCATTTT.

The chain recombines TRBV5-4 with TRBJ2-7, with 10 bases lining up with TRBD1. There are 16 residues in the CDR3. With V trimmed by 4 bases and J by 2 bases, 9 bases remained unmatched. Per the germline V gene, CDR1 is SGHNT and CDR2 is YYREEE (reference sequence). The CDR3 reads CASSRAGQGWAYEQYF. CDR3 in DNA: TGTGCCAGCAGCCGGGCGGGACAGGGGTGGGCCTACGAGCAGTACTTC. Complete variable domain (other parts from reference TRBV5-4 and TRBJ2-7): ETGVTQSPTHLIKTRGQQVTLRCSSQSGHNTVSWYQQALGQGPQFIFQYYREEENGRGNFPPRFSGLQFPNYSSELNVNALELDDSALYLCASSRAGQGWAYEQYFGPGTRLTVT.

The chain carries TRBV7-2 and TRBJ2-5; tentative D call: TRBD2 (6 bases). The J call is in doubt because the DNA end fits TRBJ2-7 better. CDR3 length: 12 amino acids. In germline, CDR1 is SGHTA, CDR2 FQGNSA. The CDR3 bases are TGTGCCACCGGGAGACTTACCTACGAGCAGTACTTC. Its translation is CATGRLTYEQYF.

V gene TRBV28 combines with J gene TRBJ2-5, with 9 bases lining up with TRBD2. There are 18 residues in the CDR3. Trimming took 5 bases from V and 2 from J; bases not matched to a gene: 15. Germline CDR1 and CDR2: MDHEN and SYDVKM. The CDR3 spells CASSPRGGLAGFQETQYF. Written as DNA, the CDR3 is TGTGCCAGCAGTCCGCGGGGAGGCCTAGCGGGATTTCAAGAGACCCAGTACTTC.

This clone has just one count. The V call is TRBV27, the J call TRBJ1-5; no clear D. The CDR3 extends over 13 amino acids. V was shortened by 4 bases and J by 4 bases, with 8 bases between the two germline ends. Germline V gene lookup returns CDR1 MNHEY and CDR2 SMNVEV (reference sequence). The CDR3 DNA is TGTGCCAGCAGTTCCCTAGGGAATCAGCCCCAGCATTTT. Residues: CASSSLGNQPQHF.

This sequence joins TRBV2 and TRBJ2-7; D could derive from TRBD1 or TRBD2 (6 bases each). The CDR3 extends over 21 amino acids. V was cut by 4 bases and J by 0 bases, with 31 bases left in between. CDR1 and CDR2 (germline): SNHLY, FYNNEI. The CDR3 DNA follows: TGTGCCAGCAGTGGGGGTATAGGGGGAAGCGGGTCCCCCCGAACCTCCTACGAGCAGTACTTC. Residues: CASSGGIGGSGSPRTSYEQYF.

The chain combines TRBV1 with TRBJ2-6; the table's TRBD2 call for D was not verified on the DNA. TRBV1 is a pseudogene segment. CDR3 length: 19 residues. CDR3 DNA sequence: TGCACCAGCAGCCAAGAAGAGTACTGCCCCCTCTCTGGGGCCAACGTCCTGACTTTC. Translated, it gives CTSSQEEYCPLSGANVLTF.

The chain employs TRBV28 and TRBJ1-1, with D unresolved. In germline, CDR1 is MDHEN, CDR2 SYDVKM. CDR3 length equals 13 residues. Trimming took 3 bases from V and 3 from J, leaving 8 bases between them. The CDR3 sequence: CASSFQTYTEAFF. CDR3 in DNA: TGTGCCAGCAGTTTTCAGACATACACTGAAGCTTTCTTT.

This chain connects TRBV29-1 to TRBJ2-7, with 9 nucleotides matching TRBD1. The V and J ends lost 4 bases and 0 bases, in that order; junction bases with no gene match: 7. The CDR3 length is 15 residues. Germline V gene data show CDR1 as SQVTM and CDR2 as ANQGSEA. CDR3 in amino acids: CSVGPGTGISYEQYF. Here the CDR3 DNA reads TGCAGCGTTGGACCCGGGACAGGGATCTCCTACGAGCAGTACTTC.

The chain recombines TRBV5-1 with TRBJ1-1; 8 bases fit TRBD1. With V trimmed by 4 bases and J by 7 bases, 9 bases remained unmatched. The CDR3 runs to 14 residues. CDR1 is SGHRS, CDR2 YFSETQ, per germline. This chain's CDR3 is CASSPLPGQGEAFF. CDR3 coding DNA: TGCGCCAGCAGCCCCCTGCCCGGACAGGGTGAAGCTTTCTTT.

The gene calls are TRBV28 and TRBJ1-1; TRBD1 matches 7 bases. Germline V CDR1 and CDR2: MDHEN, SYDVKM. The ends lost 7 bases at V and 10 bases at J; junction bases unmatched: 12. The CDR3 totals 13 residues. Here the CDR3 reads CASTLRQGVVAFF. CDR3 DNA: TGTGCCAGCACCCTAAGACAGGGAGTCGTAGCTTTCTTT.

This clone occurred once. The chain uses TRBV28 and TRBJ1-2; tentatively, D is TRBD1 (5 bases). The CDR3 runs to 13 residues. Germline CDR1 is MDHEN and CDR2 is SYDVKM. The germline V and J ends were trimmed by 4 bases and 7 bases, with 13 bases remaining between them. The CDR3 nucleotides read TGTGCCAGCAGTTCCAGGGAGGTGGGTGGCTACACCTTC. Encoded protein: CASSSREVGGYTF.

The CDR3 DNA is TGTGCCAGCTTTGATCCCACAACTAGCGCAGCCTGGGACGAGCAGTACTTC. Its protein product is CASFDPTTSAAWDEQYF. This chain uses TRBV28 with TRBJ2-7; 7 bases align to TRBD2. After removal of 8 bases from V and 5 bases from J, the junction contained 21 bases not matched to a gene. Germline loops: CDR1 MDHEN, CDR2 SYDVKM. CDR3 length equals 17 residues.

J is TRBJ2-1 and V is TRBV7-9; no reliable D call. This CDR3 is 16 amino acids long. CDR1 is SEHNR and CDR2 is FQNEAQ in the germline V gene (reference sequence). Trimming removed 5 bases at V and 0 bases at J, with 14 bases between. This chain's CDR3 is CASSPPGPASYNEQFF. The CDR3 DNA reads TGTGCCAGCAGCCCCCCGGGCCCCGCCTCCTACAATGAGCAGTTCTTC.

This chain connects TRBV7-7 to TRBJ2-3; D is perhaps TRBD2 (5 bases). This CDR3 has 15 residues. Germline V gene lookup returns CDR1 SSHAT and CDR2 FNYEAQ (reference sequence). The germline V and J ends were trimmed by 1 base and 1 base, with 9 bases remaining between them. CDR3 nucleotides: TGTGCCAGCAGCTTAGGGAGCGGCGGCACAGATACGCAGTATTTT. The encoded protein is CASSLGSGGTDTQYF. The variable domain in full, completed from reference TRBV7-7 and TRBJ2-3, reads GAGVSQSPRYKVTKRGQDVTLRCDPISSHATLYWYQQALGQGPEFLTYFNYEAQPDKSGLPSDRFSAERPEGSISTLTIQRTEQRDSAMYRCASSLGSGGTDTQYFGPGTRLTVL.

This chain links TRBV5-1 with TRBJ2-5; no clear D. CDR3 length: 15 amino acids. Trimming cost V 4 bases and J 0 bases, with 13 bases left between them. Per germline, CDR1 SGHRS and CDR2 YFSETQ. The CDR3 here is CASSQNEGNQETQYF. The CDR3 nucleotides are TGCGCCAGCAGCCAAAACGAAGGGAACCAAGAGACCCAGTACTTC. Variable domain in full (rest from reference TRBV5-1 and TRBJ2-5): KAGVTQTPRYLIKTRGQQVTLSCSPISGHRSVSWYQQTPGQGLQFLFEYFSETQRNKGNFPGRFSGRQFSNSRSEMNVSTLELGDSALYLCASSQNEGNQETQYFGPGTRLLVL.